The clone carrying this TCR beta chain has ten or more counts. The sample originates from a study of T cells after yellow fever vaccination. Via MiXCR, TCRdb re-called the 5' RACE reads, giving one row per CDR3 protein. The repertoire has approximately 140,000 distinct CDR3 sequences, 6.5% to 8.5% of them found once; the top ten carry roughly 0.76%. V shed 8 bases and J shed 6 bases, with 16 bases lying between them. The CDR3 sequence is 13 residues long. The source is a man aged 25-40 years who received the YFV17D yellow fever vaccine. The material sequenced was CD4+ T cells sorted from PBMCs, taken 5 days after the yellow fever booster vaccination. The chain couples TRBV12-3 or TRBV12-4 to TRBJ1-1; D is unclear. In DNA form, the CDR3 reads TGTGCCAGCGGACTCACACCCCTCGCTGAAGCTTTCTTT. Protein product: CASGLTPLAEAFF.